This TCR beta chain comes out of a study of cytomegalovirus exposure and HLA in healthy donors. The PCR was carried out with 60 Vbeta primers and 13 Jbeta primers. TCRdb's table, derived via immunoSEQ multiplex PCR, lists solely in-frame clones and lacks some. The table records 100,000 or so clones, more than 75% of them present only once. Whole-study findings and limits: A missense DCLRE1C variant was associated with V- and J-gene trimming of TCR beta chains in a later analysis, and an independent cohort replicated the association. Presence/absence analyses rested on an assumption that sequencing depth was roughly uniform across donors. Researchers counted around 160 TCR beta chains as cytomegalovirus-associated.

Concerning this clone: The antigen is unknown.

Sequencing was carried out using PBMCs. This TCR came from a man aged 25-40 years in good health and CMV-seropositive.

In nucleotides, the CDR3 is TGTGCCAGCAGCTACGTTAGACAGGGACTGGGAGAGCAGTACTTC. This sequence encodes CASSYVRQGLGEQYF. The chain couples TRBV6-6 to TRBJ2-7, with D possibly TRBD1 on 7 matching bases. Trimming shortened V by 6 bases and J by 7 bases, and 22 bases separated the two germline ends. The CDR3 runs to 15 residues. CDR1 is MNHNY, CDR2 SVGAGI, per germline (reference sequence).